This T cell receptor (beta chain) comes out of a study of T cells after posttransplantation cyclophosphamide. Study-level results: Later post-transplant blood repertoires were often dominated by donor CD8+ memory clones. TRB overlap between skin or GI tissue T cells and blood was limited.

About this clone: What it recognizes is unknown.

Methotrexate plus calcineurin inhibitor accompanied controls' myeloablative marrow transplants; sampling was 1 year later. Assay used: immunoSEQ multiplex PCR; TCRdb lists only in-frame clones, some missing. The sample holds roughly 17,000 clones, roughly 85% seen once. Deletions cut 0 bases from V and 3 bases from J, with 9 bases between. The CDR3 runs 14 residues. Per the germline V gene, CDR1 is GTSNPN and CDR2 is SVGIG (reference sequence). The sequenced sample was PBMCs, obtained after allogeneic stem cell transplant with calcineurin inhibitor and methotrexate. The chain employs TRBV30 and TRBJ1-5, with D possibly being TRBD1 (6 bases). The clonotype originates from a female patient aged 18 to 35 who received an allogeneic stem cell transplant from an unrelated donor, was CMV-positive, and had acute and chronic GVHD. Among the T cells, some may be from the graft donor. As DNA, the CDR3 is TGTGCCTGGAGTGTAGGGGGTAACAATCAGCCCCAGCATTTT. Its protein is CAWSVGGNNQPQHF.